This passage covers 2 T cell receptor beta chains from one sample sequenced in a study of cytomegalovirus exposure and HLA in healthy donors. Vbeta (60) and Jbeta (13) primers were used in the PCR. Sequencing was performed with immunoSEQ multiplex PCR; in TCRdb, only in-frame clones are kept and a portion is missing. This sample has some 110,000 clones; roughly 76% occur once, and the top ten carry roughly 6.5%. Sequences were obtained from PBMCs. These receptors were obtained from a woman between 45 and 65 years old in good health and CMV-seropositive.

The chain employs TRBV2 and TRBJ1-1; possible D gene TRBD1, 5 bases. CDR1 and CDR2 (germline): SNHLY, FYNNEI. V lost 6 bases and J 1 base, leaving 9 bases between the germline ends. The CDR3 is 13 amino acids. The CDR3 coding sequence is TGTGCCAGCAGAACGGACACGAACACTGAAGCTTTCTTT. Residues: CASRTDTNTEAFF.

V is TRBV7-2 and J is TRBJ2-3; 13 positions agree with TRBD2. The germline gives CDR1 SGHTA, CDR2 FQGNSA. Trimming removed 5 bases from V and 5 bases from J; junction bases left unmatched: 13. The CDR3 totals 18 residues. For the CDR3, the DNA is TGTGCCAGCAGCCCCACCCAGACTAGCGGGGGGACGCGAGATACGCAGTATTTT. Residues: CASSPTQTSGGTRDTQYF. Looking up the rest from reference TRBV7-2 and TRBJ2-3 gives the full variable domain: GAGVSQSPSNKVTEKGKDVELRCDPISGHTALYWYRQSLGQGLEFLIYFQGNSAPDKSGLPSDRFSAERTGGSVSTLTIQRTQQEDSAVYLCASSPTQTSGGTRDTQYFGPGTRLTVL.